The 32 T cell receptor beta chains below all came from one sample that was sequenced in a study of T cells after yellow fever vaccination (dated by TCRdb to between 2018 and 2020). Receptors were amplified or captured by 5' RACE. Sequencing was performed on an Illumina NovaSeq 6000. The public reads were quality trimmed at Q25 with fastp and then assembled into clones with MiXCR by TCRdb, keeping productive beta chains. One record per CDR3 amino acid sequence lists the most common genes and DNA. The sample includes 250,000 or so distinct CDR3 sequences, with more than 3.5% observed a single time. 15% to 20% of the sample is in the top ten clones. The treatment or condition label for this specimen denotes: live attenuated yellow fever vaccine strain. The starting material was PBMCs, obtained 15 days after the yellow fever booster vaccination. These receptors were collected from a man in his late teens or twenties who received the YFV17D yellow fever vaccine.

In its sample, this clonotype was seen many times. The rearrangement uses TRBV29-1 and TRBJ2-4, with D unresolved. Trimming removed 4 bases from V and 0 bases from J, with 10 bases in between. The CDR3 is 14 residues long. Per germline, CDR1 SQVTM and CDR2 ANQGSEA. The CDR3 loop reads CSVVLDLAKNIQYF. In nucleotides, the CDR3 is TGCAGCGTTGTTTTGGATTTAGCCAAAAACATTCAGTACTTC. Full variable domain (remainder filled in from reference TRBV29-1 and TRBJ2-4): SAVISQKPSRDICQRGTSLTIQCQVDSQVTMMFWYRQQPGQSLTLIATANQGSEATYESGFVIDKFPISRPNLTFSTLTVSNMSPEDSSIYLCSVVLDLAKNIQYFGAGTRLSVL.

This clonotype was observed at least ten times. The chain links TRBV10-2 to TRBJ2-7; D is unresolved. The CDR3 totals 15 residues. CDR1 and CDR2 (germline): WSHSY, SAAADI. Trimming pared 1 base from V and 0 bases from J, leaving 10 bases between. CDR3 amino acids: CASSEFRRSSYEQYF. The DNA of the CDR3 is TGCGCCAGCAGTGAGTTCCGCAGGAGCTCCTACGAGCAGTACTTC.

The table lists this clonotype with many counts. The chain combines TRBV7-3 with TRBJ2-3; TRBD2 is a possible D gene (6 bases). The CDR3 loop spans 13 amino acids. Trimming shortened V by 5 bases and J by 4 bases, and 10 bases separated the two germline ends. Germline loops: CDR1 SGHTA, CDR2 FQGTGA. As DNA, the CDR3 is TGTGCCAGCAGCCGGGAGTTGGCAGATACGCAGTATTTT. This translates into CASSRELADTQYF.

This clonotype was counted many times. The CDR3: CASSRGVGANYEQYF. The CDR3 nucleotides read TGTGCCAGCAGCCGTGGCGTGGGGGCAAACTACGAGCAGTACTTC. V usage is TRBV5-6 and J usage is TRBJ2-7; tentative D call: TRBD1 (6 bases). The CDR3 is 15 amino acids. From germline, CDR1 is SGHDT and CDR2 YYEEEE. V was trimmed by 4 bases and J by 3 bases, leaving 17 bases between them.

The table lists this clonotype with many counts. The gene calls are TRBV6-2 or TRBV6-3 and TRBJ2-3; D not certain. This CDR3 is built from 13 residues. In germline, CDR1 is MNHEY, CDR2 SVGEGT. V was cut by 6 bases and J by 2 bases, with 9 bases left in between. The CDR3 spells CASSFPATDTQYF. The CDR3 DNA is TGTGCCAGCAGCTTCCCCGCCACAGATACGCAGTATTTT.

Ten or more counts support this clonotype. The genes are TRBV29-1 and TRBJ2-3; 8 bases match TRBD1. Germline assignment: CDR1 SQVTM and CDR2 ANQGSEA. Trimming at V came to 8 bases and at J to 1 base, leaving 5 bases not matched to a gene. The CDR3 is 13 amino acids. CDR3 in DNA: TGCAGCTCAAGGGGACAGGGCACAGATACGCAGTATTTT. It translates to CSSRGQGTDTQYF.

This clonotype was recorded at least ten times. The V gene is TRBV12-3 or TRBV12-4, the J gene TRBJ1-3, with D possibly TRBD1 on 5 matching bases. The length of the CDR3 is 17 residues. Trimming removed 2 bases at V and 0 bases at J, with 14 bases between. The CDR3 DNA sequence: TGTGCCAGCAGTTTACAGGGTCTCTCCAGCTCTGGAAACACCATATATTTT. This translates into CASSLQGLSSSGNTIYF.

This clonotype was observed at least ten times. J is TRBJ2-5 and V is TRBV12-3 or TRBV12-4, with D tentatively TRBD1 (5 bases). The V and J ends lost 6 bases and 2 bases respectively, with 19 bases between them. The CDR3 extends over 16 amino acids. As DNA, the CDR3 is TGTGCCAGCAGCTCCTTAGACAGAAGCACACAAGAGACCCAGTACTTC. Translation gives CASSSLDRSTQETQYF.

This clonotype was seen repeatedly, ten times or more. The chain is built from TRBV5-5 and TRBJ1-3; D unclear. Per the germline V gene, CDR1 is SGHKS and CDR2 is YYEKEE (reference sequence). The CDR3 sequence is 16 residues long. Between the trimmed V and J ends, which lost 4 bases and 0 bases, there was a span of 14 bases. CDR3 residues: CASSGEAFHSGNTIYF. The CDR3 DNA sequence: TGTGCCAGCAGCGGGGAGGCATTCCACTCTGGAAACACCATATATTTT.

Many counts were recorded for this clonotype. The V call is TRBV3-1, the J call TRBJ2-1; 13 bases align to TRBD2. CDR3 length: 20 amino acids. With V trimmed by 0 bases and J by 7 bases, 15 bases remained unmatched. The germline V gene encodes CDR1 LGHDT and CDR2 YNNKEL (reference sequence). The CDR3 here is CASSQDASGTSGGAWNEQFF. In DNA form, the CDR3 reads TGTGCCAGCAGCCAAGATGCTTCAGGAACTAGCGGGGGGGCGTGGAATGAGCAGTTCTTC.

This clonotype was counted ten times or more. V is TRBV10-3 and J is TRBJ2-2; possible D gene TRBD2, 5 bases. Trimming stripped 10 bases from V and 5 bases from J, with 20 bases between. The CDR3 length is 15 residues. CDR1 and CDR2 (germline): ENHRY, SYGVKD. The CDR3 sequence: CATKVYGGDTGELFF. The CDR3 bases are TGTGCCACCAAGGTGTACGGAGGAGATACCGGGGAGCTGTTTTTT.

In this sample, this clonotype turned up many times. The chain recombines TRBV6-2 or TRBV6-3 with TRBJ2-2, with TRBD2 identical over 15 bases. Germline-derived CDR1 and CDR2 are MNHEY and SVGEGT. CDR3 length equals 17 residues. The V segment lost 5 bases and the J segment 6 bases; nucleotides outside the gene matches: 7. The chain's CDR3 is CASSDGLAGGRSGELFF. In DNA, the CDR3 is TGTGCCAGCAGTGATGGACTAGCGGGGGGGCGCTCCGGGGAGCTGTTTTTT.

Ten or more counts support this clonotype. The V call is TRBV7-2, the J call TRBJ1-6, with 8 bases fitting TRBD1. The V and J ends lost 3 bases and 9 bases, in that order; junction bases with no gene match: 10. CDR3 length: 16 residues. Germline V gives CDR1 SGHTA, CDR2 FQGNSA. The CDR3 spells CASSFLGRGQSSPLHF. The CDR3, as DNA: TGTGCCAGCAGCTTTTTAGGCAGGGGGCAAAGTTCACCCCTCCACTTT.

At least ten counts were recorded for this clonotype. The J gene is TRBJ2-5, the V gene TRBV11-2; 9 bases are a match to TRBD2. CDR3 length: 17 residues. V trimming: 4 bases; J trimming: 3 bases; junction bases outside the gene matches: 12. Germline CDR1 is SGHAT and CDR2 is FQNNGV. CDR3 nucleotides: TGTGCCAGCAGCTCCTCTAGCGGGGTTTTTAGTGAAGAGACCCAGTACTTC. Translated, it gives CASSSSSGVFSEETQYF.

This clonotype has at least ten counts. The chain employs TRBV27 and TRBJ1-1, with TRBD1 as a possible D gene (5 bases). From germline, CDR1 is MNHEY and CDR2 SMNVEV (reference sequence). The CDR3 extends over 16 amino acids. V lost 0 bases, J lost 5 bases, and 16 bases lay in between. The DNA of the CDR3 is TGTGCCAGCAGTTTATCTACCTCTATGGGGGGAACTGAAGCTTTCTTT. Its translation is CASSLSTSMGGTEAFF.

This clonotype was detected many times. The V call is TRBV6-5, the J call TRBJ1-1; TRBD1 is a possible D gene (5 bases). CDR1 MNHEY and CDR2 SVGAGI come from the germline V gene. The CDR3 loop spans 15 amino acids. Trimming cost V 2 bases and J 4 bases, with 14 bases left between them. In DNA form, the CDR3 reads TGTGCCAGCAGTTACCGGGATTTGGGGGGCACTGAAGCTTTCTTT. Encoded protein: CASSYRDLGGTEAFF.

This clonotype was detected ten times or more. The chain carries TRBV7-3 and TRBJ2-3; 10 nucleotides line up with TRBD1. CDR1 is SGHTA, CDR2 FQGTGA, per germline. The CDR3 runs to 14 residues. The V segment lost 5 bases and the J segment 6 bases; nucleotides outside the gene matches: 5. Written as DNA, the CDR3 is TGTGCCAGCAGCCCCAGGGACAGGGGTGATACGCAGTATTTT. It is translated as CASSPRDRGDTQYF. Complete variable domain (other parts from reference TRBV7-3 and TRBJ2-3): GAGVSQTPSNKVTEKGKYVELRCDPISGHTALYWYRQSLGQGPEFLIYFQGTGAADDSGLPNDRFFAVRPEGSVSTLKIQRTERGDSAVYLCASSPRDRGDTQYFGPGTRLTVL.

This clonotype was picked up a small number of times. The CDR3 loop reads CASSIGGRRLNTEAFF. The CDR3 nucleotides are TGTGCCAGTAGTATCGGTGGAAGGAGACTGAACACTGAAGCTTTCTTT. This chain uses TRBV19 with TRBJ1-1; D gene unclear. This CDR3 has 16 amino acids. Trimming pared 3 bases from V and 0 bases from J, leaving 14 bases between. Germline loops: CDR1 LNHDA, CDR2 SQIVND (reference sequence).

This clonotype has at least ten counts. The J gene is TRBJ2-7, the V gene TRBV7-9; D perhaps matches TRBD1 (5 bases). Germline V CDR1 and CDR2: SEHNR, FQNEAQ (reference sequence). The CDR3 sequence is 14 residues long. V was clipped by 5 bases and J by 5 bases, with 16 bases between them. CDR3 protein: CASSPRQSNHEQYV. The CDR3 DNA is TGTGCCAGCAGCCCGCGACAGTCAAACCACGAGCAGTACGTC.

This clonotype was recorded at least ten times. The chain uses TRBV2 and TRBJ1-4, with D maybe TRBD1 (5 bases). Germline values: CDR1 SNHLY, CDR2 FYNNEI. CDR3 size: 15 residues. Trimming stripped 0 bases from V and 8 bases from J, with 13 bases between. CDR3 in amino acids: CASSEAGRGSEKLFF. The CDR3 DNA reads TGTGCCAGCAGTGAAGCGGGAAGGGGATCCGAAAAACTGTTTTTT.

This clonotype was seen at least ten times. This chain connects TRBV5-1 to TRBJ2-1, with a weak D call TRBD2 (7 bases). V was pared by 1 base and J by 7 bases, with 15 bases between. CDR1 SGHRS and CDR2 YFSETQ come from the germline V gene. This CDR3 spans 15 amino acids. The CDR3 sequence is CASSLSGGLVNEQFF. CDR3 DNA: TGCGCCAGCAGCTTGTCCGGGGGGCTGGTTAATGAGCAGTTCTTC.

This clonotype was recorded at least ten times. The gene calls are TRBV6-1 and TRBJ2-1; 9 nucleotides align to TRBD2. V was pared by 3 bases and J by 8 bases, with 8 bases of the junction left unmatched. Germline CDR1 MNHNS, CDR2 SASEGT. This CDR3 has 15 residues. In nucleotides, the CDR3 is TGTGCCAGCAGTGATTCTAGCGGGGCCGGGGATGAGCAGTTCTTC. Encoded protein: CASSDSSGAGDEQFF.

This clonotype was counted many times. This chain uses TRBV11-2 with TRBJ2-5; D is ambiguous. The V and J ends lost 6 bases and 1 base respectively, with 12 bases between them. CDR1 and CDR2 (germline): SGHAT, FQNNGV. The CDR3 runs to 14 residues. DNA for the CDR3: TGTGCCAGCAGGCGGACGGAATTCCAAGAGACCCAGTACTTC. Its protein is CASRRTEFQETQYF.

This clonotype has ten or more counts. This chain links TRBV5-1 with TRBJ2-3; D is unresolved. CDR3 length equals 14 residues. Germline CDR1 reads SGHRS; CDR2 reads YFSETQ. V lost 3 bases and J lost 7, with 15 bases in between. In DNA, the CDR3 is TGCGCCAGCAGCTCCGCAGGTACCAGCAATACGCAGTATTTT. Translation gives CASSSAGTSNTQYF.

This clonotype was counted ten times or more. The rearrangement uses TRBV7-6 and TRBJ2-7, with D hard to call. Trimming pared 5 bases from V and 5 bases from J, leaving 13 bases between. Germline V gene lookup returns CDR1 SGHVS and CDR2 FNYEAQ. The CDR3 sequence is 13 residues long. CDR3 protein: CASSLQRWDEQYF. The CDR3, as DNA: TGTGCCAGCAGCCTCCAAAGATGGGACGAGCAGTACTTC.

This clonotype was found many times. V usage is TRBV6-6 and J usage is TRBJ2-3; no clear D. With 0 bases removed from V and 4 bases from J, the gap between germline ends came to 11 bases. The CDR3 spans 15 residues. Germline CDR1 reads MNHNY; CDR2 reads SVGAGI (reference sequence). The CDR3 loop is CASSYSNLGADTQYF. The CDR3 DNA reads TGTGCCAGCAGTTACTCTAACCTAGGCGCAGATACGCAGTATTTT.

This clonotype has only a few counts. This chain uses TRBV3-1 with TRBJ2-7; TRBD1 matches 7 bases. Germline V gene lookup returns CDR1 LGHDT and CDR2 YNNKEL (reference sequence). J gave up 2 bases and V 4 bases, and 5 bases lay outside the gene matches. This CDR3 contains 14 residues. CDR3 in DNA: TGTGCCAGCAGCCTACGGCAGGGGGCCTACGAGCAGTACTTC. It specifies CASSLRQGAYEQYF.

In this sample, this clonotype turned up many times. The genes are TRBV7-2 and TRBJ2-5; 9 positions agree with TRBD1. Trimming removed 5 bases from V and 5 bases from J; junction bases left unmatched: 9. From germline, CDR1 is SGHTA and CDR2 FQGNSA. The CDR3 runs 15 residues. The CDR3 protein is CASSLNRGPLETQYF. DNA of the CDR3: TGTGCCAGCAGCCTTAACAGGGGGCCCCTGGAGACCCAGTACTTC.

The sample holds many counts of this clonotype. This chain uses TRBV4-2 with TRBJ2-1; 9 nucleotides line up with TRBD2. The germline CDR1 and CDR2 sequences are LGHNA and YNFKEQ. This CDR3 spans 20 amino acids. With V trimmed by 0 bases and J by 7 bases, 19 bases remained unmatched. As DNA, the CDR3 is TGTGCCAGCAGCCAAGATCAGTATAGCGGGGGAGAGGGGGCACGGAATGAGCAGTTCTTC. It encodes CASSQDQYSGGEGARNEQFF.

This clonotype was detected ten times or more. The rearrangement uses TRBV12-3 or TRBV12-4 and TRBJ2-1; TRBD2 matches 9 bases. The trim removed 6 bases at V and 12 bases at J, leaving 15 bases unmatched. This CDR3 spans 15 amino acids. DNA for the CDR3: TGTGCCAGCAGCCAAGCGGGTCTAGCGGGATATGGGCAGTTCTTC. Translation gives CASSQAGLAGYGQFF.

In this sample, this clonotype turned up many times. This CDR3 is CASSLGGFGEKLFF. The CDR3 DNA follows: TGTGCCAGCAGTTTAGGGGGATTTGGTGAAAAACTGTTTTTT. V and J are TRBV12-3 or TRBV12-4 and TRBJ1-4; D is undetermined. The germline V and J ends were trimmed by 1 base and 7 bases, with 10 bases remaining between them. CDR3 length: 14 residues.

This clonotype was counted ten times or more. The V gene is TRBV10-2, the J gene TRBJ1-3; 9 nucleotides agree with TRBD1. The CDR3 sequence is 14 residues long. The junction had 4 bases not matched to a gene; V was cut back by 6 bases and J by 4 bases. Germline V gene data show CDR1 as WSHSY and CDR2 as SAAADI. CDR3 loop: CASRQGAQGNTIYF. CDR3 DNA: TGCGCCAGCAGACAGGGGGCACAAGGAAACACCATATATTTT.